This record looks at one TCR beta chain sequence and its context. Antigen specificity is unknown. Using immunoSEQ multiplex PCR, the repertoire was profiled, and TCRdb retains in-frame clones only, with some absent. Of 6,500 to 8,500 clones listed, 73% are singletons. J was trimmed by 4 bases and V by 0 bases; bases with no gene match: 4. This CDR3 has 16 amino acids. Germline loops: CDR1 LGHNA, CDR2 YSLEER. This record belongs to a study of OX40 agonist ivuxolimab in advanced cancers. Study details: An agonistic anti-OX40 (CD134) antibody, ivuxolimab, was used to treat the patients. Dosing consisted of intravenous ivuxolimab at 0.01 to 10 mg/kg every 2 weeks. Enrollees could have had prior anti-PD-1, anti-PD-L1 or anti-CTLA-4 therapy, which about 42% had received.

Study-level results: Both blood CD4+ and CD8+ T cells showed clonal growth by week 6 at 0.1 to 3.0 mg/kg.

The rearrangement joins TRBV4-3 to TRBJ2-5, with 11 positions matching TRBD1. The material sequenced was CD4+ or CD8+ T cells sorted from blood, taken in a trial of the OX40 agonist ivuxolimab. The TCR originated in an adult with an advanced solid tumor such as melanoma, head and neck, liver or kidney cancer. As DNA, the CDR3 is TGCGCCAGCAGCCAAGACGACGGGACAGGGGGAGAGACCCAGTACTTC. Residues: CASSQDDGTGGETQYF.